Described below is a single T cell receptor beta chain sequence and its context. Its antigen is still unknown. Method: immunoSEQ multiplex PCR; TCRdb's copy keeps in-frame clones and lacks some. The sample yields 120,000 to 150,000 clones, 80% to 85% seen once. The germline gives CDR1 LNHDA, CDR2 SQIVND (reference sequence). The CDR3 is 12 residues long. V was shortened by 4 bases and J by 6 bases, with 7 bases between the two germline ends. The data were obtained in a study of T cell responses to AZD1222 COVID-19 vaccine. Study-wide findings and caveats: There were mostly white British donors and more females than males, and clonal diversity was possibly underestimated.

The chain has TRBV19 and TRBJ2-1; D gene ambiguous. This specimen was peripheral blood, taken on day 0 of MenACWY control vaccination. The origin of this receptor is an adult in good health. The CDR3 is CASSNFVNEQFF. CDR3 sequence (DNA): TGTGCCAGTAGTAATTTCGTCAATGAGCAGTTCTTC.